This TCR beta chain emerged from a study of T cell responses to AZD1222 COVID-19 vaccine listed by TCRdb under 2021. In terms of the full investigation: AZD1222 recipients given second doses at about 4 weeks or at about 12 weeks were pooled, since spike-specific TCR depth and breadth were not found to differ between the two schedules. Enrollment into the trials was organized by age into subgroups of 18-55, 56-69 and 70-plus years, and those subgroups contained about 150, 27 and 61 TCR-sequenced participants, respectively. TCR sequencing covered 230 or so trial participants: 200 to 210 given two doses of AZD1222 and some 25 given two doses of MenACWY control vaccine. Findings and caveats that apply to the study as a whole: The vaccine-associated CD4 TCRs covered the entire spike protein, and the dominant responses fell in regions 160-218 and 743-854. Nearly half of unique spike-specific TCRs reportedly recognized epitopes outside regions mutated in the B.1.351 and B.1.1.7 variants. The 56-69-year group was small, and its depth increase did not reach significance, likely because of low power. Spike-specific TCR breadth and depth rose significantly after two AZD1222 doses compared with day 0 and with MenACWY recipients. Participants were mostly white British, with more females than males. The authors suggested clonal diversity may have been underestimated. Because no day 14 peak-response samples were available, repertoires were characterized only after the peak T cell response. Conclusions about previously exposed vaccinees are limited, since just five or six AZD1222 recipients were seropositive for SARS-CoV-2 at baseline.

In the case of this clone: The clone's antigen remains unknown. No clone much larger than this one lies a single base away; base qualities are absent.

The germline V gene (reference sequence) provides CDR1 SEHNR and CDR2 FQNEAQ. Including the terminal cysteine and phenylalanine, the CDR3 comprises 15 residues. Only CDR3 DNA remains: 45 bases, in frame from the first base. Trimming accounts for 4 bases at V and 3 bases at J, while the number of junction bases matched to no gene is 8. The time point label for this specimen denotes: baseline before first vaccination. Samples from vaccinated people were obtained from the UK trials COV001 and COV002, which included a single-blind randomized controlled phase 2/3 trial of AZD1222 (ChAdOx1 nCoV-19) in healthy adults. For TCRbeta chain sequencing, PBMC samples from trial participants were taken at day 0 and at day 28 after the second dose. The CDR3 regions of human TCRbeta chains were subjected to immunosequencing. In the original analysis: Repertoire TCRs were checked for matches against a reference library of SARS-CoV-2-specific TCRs that had been generated using the MIRA antigen-specificity platform. Breadth was defined as the fraction of unique TCRs that were SARS-CoV-2-associated. Depth was defined as the fraction of total T cells that were SARS-CoV-2-associated. Using the MIRA data, each spike-specific TCR was mapped to the spike region that the TCR reacts to and placed in a CD4 or CD8 class. Log10-transformed breadth and depth values were compared by one-way ANOVA with Sidak's multiple comparisons tests. This is the immuneACCESS table as TCRdb keeps it, with only in-frame sequences that have V and J called. A part of the clones is gone; compared with another copy, unresolved V genes explain less than half, and the rest is unexplained. The D gene and trimming were derived from the DNA, and the V and J assignments and clone size from that table. The sample records approximately 82,000 clones, 90% to 95% of which are singletons. Around 5.2% of the sample belongs to the ten largest clones.

Recombination connected TRBV7-9 to TRBJ1-1, with 7 central nucleotides matching TRBD1. This clonotype originated in an adult in good health. The source was peripheral blood, collected on day 0 of AZD1222 vaccination. The nucleotide sequence is TGTGCCAGCAGCTCAGAGTCCGGGACAGACACTGAAGCTTTCTTT. Its coded protein is CASSSESGTDTEAFF.